These 18 T cell receptor beta chains share one sample of origin, sequenced in a study of T cells in Graves' hyperthyroidism and ophthalmopathy. What was amplified from RNA transcripts were TCR beta CDR3 regions. Primed by the HTBI set, a first-round RT-PCR was run on the TCR CDR3. TCRdb redid the calling of the multiplex PCR reads with MiXCR, one entry per CDR3 protein. The data show 220,000 or so distinct CDR3 sequences, less than 20% seen once. Sequencing was performed on blood. Receptors were obtained from a woman younger than 30 with Graves' ophthalmopathy.

This clonotype was seen many times. The chain recombines TRBV15 with TRBJ2-1; 8 bases map to TRBD2. V lost 0 bases and J lost 8; bases outside the gene matches: 9. This CDR3 is 16 amino acids long. CDR1 and CDR2 from the germline V gene are LNHNV and YYDKDF (reference sequence). The CDR3 coding sequence is TGTGCCACCAGCAGAGATCCCAGCGGGGGAAAGGATGAGCAGTTCTTC. It codes for CATSRDPSGGKDEQFF.

This clonotype has ten or more counts. The rearrangement joins TRBV11-2 to TRBJ2-7, with TRBD2 matching 7 bases. Germline CDR1 and CDR2: SGHAT and FQNNGV. V lost 1 base and J lost 4; bases outside the gene matches: 4. The length of the CDR3 is 14 residues. CDR3 protein: CASSLAGGLYEQYF. CDR3 DNA: TGTGCCAGCAGCTTAGCGGGGGGATTGTACGAGCAGTACTTC.

A few counts support this clonotype. CDR3 bases: TGTGCCAGCAGCAGGCTTGCCGGGACAGTAGACGGGGAGCTGTTTTTT. Residues: CASSRLAGTVDGELFF. The chain combines TRBV7-9 with TRBJ2-2; TRBD1 matches at 7 bases. Germline V CDR1 and CDR2: SEHNR, FQNEAQ (reference sequence). V lost 5 bases, J lost 7 bases, and 13 bases stayed unmatched. The CDR3 runs 16 residues.

At least ten counts were recorded for this clonotype. J is TRBJ1-6 and V is TRBV6-1, with 8 bases matching TRBD1. The CDR3 has 16 residues. V dropped 6 bases and J dropped 2; count of bases not matched to a gene: 6. From germline, CDR1 is MNHNS and CDR2 SASEGT. This CDR3 reads CASRGGDRTYNSPLHF. CDR3 in DNA: TGTGCCAGCAGGGGAGGGGACAGGACCTATAATTCACCCCTCCACTTT.

This clonotype was counted ten times or more. The J gene is TRBJ2-5, the V gene TRBV12-3 or TRBV12-4; 8 bases are a match to TRBD2. The CDR3 covers 14 residues. The junction had 6 bases not matched to a gene; V was cut back by 5 bases and J by 4 bases. CDR3 coding DNA: TGTGCCAGCAGTCGAGCGGGAGTGGGAGAGACCCAGTACTTC. This translates into CASSRAGVGETQYF.

A note on this clonotype: This may come from a read error, since a much larger clone is one base off. The chain links TRBV7-2 to TRBJ2-1, with 12 bases fitting TRBD2. The germline CDR1 and CDR2 sequences are SGHTA and FQGNSA. After removal of 6 bases from V and 6 bases from J, the junction contained 0 bases not matched to a gene. The CDR3 consists of 13 residues. The CDR3 DNA is TGTGCCAGCAGGACTAGCGGGGGCAATGAGCAGTTCTTC. It translates to CASRTSGGNEQFF.

Ten or more counts support this clonotype. This chain joins TRBV7-9 and TRBJ1-5, with D perhaps TRBD1 (6 bases). CDR1 and CDR2 from the germline V gene are SEHNR and FQNEAQ (reference sequence). This CDR3 is built from 17 residues. Trimming cost V 4 bases and J 0 bases, with 16 bases left between them. The CDR3 spells CASSSAGTQYSNQPQHF. CDR3 in DNA: TGTGCCAGCAGCTCAGCCGGGACACAATATAGCAATCAGCCCCAGCATTTT.

This clonotype was found many times. This chain connects TRBV6-5 to TRBJ2-7; 14 nucleotides align to TRBD2. The CDR3 loop spans 16 amino acids. Trimming cost V 2 bases and J 6 bases; bases outside gene matches: 6. Germline V CDR1 and CDR2: MNHEY, SVGAGI. The CDR3 sequence: CASSYKGTSGRTEQYF. The CDR3 DNA follows: TGTGCCAGCAGTTACAAGGGGACTAGCGGGAGAACCGAGCAGTACTTC.

This clonotype was seen at least ten times. V and J are TRBV7-9 and TRBJ1-1; D is uncertain. The CDR3 contains 12 residues. Germline lookup yields CDR1 SEHNR and CDR2 FQNEAQ (reference sequence). Deletions cut 5 bases from V and 9 bases from J, with 13 bases between. Here the CDR3 reads CASSPSDGKAFF. CDR3 bases: TGTGCCAGCAGCCCCTCGGACGGTAAAGCTTTCTTT.

This sequence joins TRBV7-2 and TRBJ2-5; 8 positions match TRBD2. This CDR3 has 14 residues. Germline V gives CDR1 SGHTA, CDR2 FQGNSA. V lost 6 bases to trimming and J lost 1 base; unmatched junction nucleotides: 4. Here the CDR3 reads CASRSGGGQETQYF. The DNA for the CDR3 is TGTGCCAGCAGAAGCGGGGGCGGCCAAGAGACCCAGTACTTC.

A word on this clonotype: A much more abundant neighbour one base away suggests this may be a read error. This rearrangement joins TRBV14 to TRBJ1-2; D ambiguous. Germline CDR1 is SGHDN and CDR2 is FVKESK. The CDR3 spans 13 residues. Trimming removed 1 base at V and 7 bases at J, with 10 bases between. The CDR3 nucleotides read TGTGCCAGCAGCCAAGTCCGCGGGTTTGGCTACACCTTC. Translated, it gives CASSQVRGFGYTF.

This clonotype was recorded at least ten times. The genes are TRBV5-1 and TRBJ2-5; 10 nucleotides align to TRBD1. The trim removed 3 bases at V and 3 bases at J, leaving 2 bases unmatched. This CDR3 is 14 amino acids long. CDR1 and CDR2 (germline): SGHRS, YFSETQ. In DNA, the CDR3 is TGCGCCAGCAGCTACGGGACAGGGGAAGAGACCCAGTACTTC. It codes for CASSYGTGEETQYF. The variable domain in full, completed from reference TRBV5-1 and TRBJ2-5, reads KAGVTQTPRYLIKTRGQQVTLSCSPISGHRSVSWYQQTPGQGLQFLFEYFSETQRNKGNFPGRFSGRQFSNSRSEMNVSTLELGDSALYLCASSYGTGEETQYFGPGTRLLVL.

This clonotype was observed many times. The CDR3 coding sequence is TGCGCCAGCAGCTTGGCGATTAGCGGGGTGAACACCGGGGAGCTGTTTTTT. This sequence encodes CASSLAISGVNTGELFF. V is TRBV5-1 and J is TRBJ2-2, with 8 bases aligning to TRBD2. J lost 1 base, V lost 0 bases, and 5 bases had no gene match. The CDR3 is 17 residues long. Looked up from germline, CDR1 is SGHRS and CDR2 is YFSETQ.

This clonotype was recorded at least ten times. The chain recombines TRBV5-4 with TRBJ2-3; no definite D call. Germline values: CDR1 SGHNT, CDR2 YYREEE (reference sequence). V was pared by 4 bases and J by 2 bases, with 11 bases between. The CDR3 is 14 amino acids. The CDR3 sequence is CASSQDGVTDTQYF. CDR3 bases: TGTGCCAGCAGCCAAGACGGAGTCACAGATACGCAGTATTTT.

This clonotype was counted at least ten times. The gene calls are TRBV6-1 and TRBJ2-1; 10 nucleotides line up with TRBD2. Germline loops: CDR1 MNHNS, CDR2 SASEGT. This CDR3 region has 15 residues. J was trimmed by 2 bases and V by 4 bases; bases with no gene match: 2. The CDR3 sequence: CASSALAGPYNEQFF. DNA for the CDR3: TGTGCCAGCAGTGCACTAGCGGGGCCCTACAATGAGCAGTTCTTC.

This clonotype was counted ten times or more. The V and J genes are TRBV20-1 and TRBJ1-1; unclear D gene. CDR3 size: 14 residues. Germline V lookup: CDR1 DFQATT, CDR2 SNEGSKA (reference sequence). V was pared by 4 bases and J by 4 bases, with 16 bases between. For the CDR3, the DNA is TGCAGTGCTAAGGGATCAATAAGTCGCACTGAAGCTTTCTTT. Protein: CSAKGSISRTEAFF.

With regard to this clonotype: This may come from a read error, since a much larger clone is one base off. This chain uses TRBV27 with TRBJ2-5; D possibly corresponds to TRBD2 (5 bases). CDR1 MNHEY and CDR2 SMNVEV come from the germline V gene (reference sequence). This CDR3 contains 14 residues. CDR3: CASSPSSAREIQYF. CDR3 sequence (DNA): TGTGCCAGCAGTCCCTCAAGCGCGAGGGAGATCCAGTACTTC.

The rearrangement links TRBV5-1 to TRBJ2-5, with D perhaps TRBD1 or TRBD2 (5 bases each). CDR1 and CDR2 from the germline V gene are SGHRS and YFSETQ. The CDR3 totals 14 residues. V was cut by 0 bases and J by 5 bases, with 11 bases left in between. The DNA for the CDR3 is TGCGCCAGCAGCTTGGAACGGGGCTGGGAGACCCAGTACTTC. Its translation: CASSLERGWETQYF.